This T cell receptor beta chain was recorded in a study of blood T cell repertoires in COVID-19. In the study's own analysis: Amplified reference gene primers provided the basis for estimating nucleated cell counts. Profiling relied on immunoSEQ multiplex PCR, and the TCRdb table lists in-frame clones only, not all of them. From that table come the V and J calls and clone size; the DNA was used to work out D and trimming. Of around 180,000 clones in the sample, about 91% are singletons; the top ten hold under 3%. V gave up 3 bases and J gave up 8 bases; unmatched junction bases: 10. Germline V lookup: CDR1 SGHVS, CDR2 FQNEAQ. The CDR3 spans 16 residues. Enrollees, about 18 to 89 years old, lived in fewer than 25 US areas.

V is TRBV7-8 and J is TRBJ2-1; 10 bases match TRBD2. The sample was PBMCs or T cells enriched from blood (not recorded which). The sequence was collected from a middle-aged woman with acute COVID-19. CDR3 region: CASSFPAAGGPDEQFF. CDR3 sequence (DNA): TGTGCCAGCAGCTTCCCTGCAGCGGGGGGGCCAGATGAGCAGTTCTTC. The full variable domain, in which reference TRBV7-8 and TRBJ2-1 provide the parts outside the CDR3, is GAGVSQSPRYKVAKRGQDVALRCDPISGHVSLFWYQQALGQGPEFLTYFQNEAQLDKSGLPSDRFFAERPEGSVSTLKIQRTQQEDSAVYLCASSFPAAGGPDEQFFGPGTRLTVL.